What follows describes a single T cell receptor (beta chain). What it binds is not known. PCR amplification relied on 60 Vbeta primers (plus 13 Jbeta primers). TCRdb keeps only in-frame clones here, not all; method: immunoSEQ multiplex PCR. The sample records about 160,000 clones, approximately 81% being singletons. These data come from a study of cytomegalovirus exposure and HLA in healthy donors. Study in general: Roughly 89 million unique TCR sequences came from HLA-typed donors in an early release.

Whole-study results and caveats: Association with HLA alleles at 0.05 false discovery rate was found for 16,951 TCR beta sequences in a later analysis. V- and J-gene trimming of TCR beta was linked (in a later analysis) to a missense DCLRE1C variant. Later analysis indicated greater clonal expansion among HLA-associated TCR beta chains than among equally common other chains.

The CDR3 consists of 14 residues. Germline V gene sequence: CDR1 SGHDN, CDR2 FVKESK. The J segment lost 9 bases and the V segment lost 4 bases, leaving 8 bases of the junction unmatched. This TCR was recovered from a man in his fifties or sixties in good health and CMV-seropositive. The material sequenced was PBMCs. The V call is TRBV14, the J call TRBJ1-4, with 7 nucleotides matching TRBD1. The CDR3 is CASSLWTGDKKLFF. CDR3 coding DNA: TGTGCCAGCAGCCTTTGGACAGGTGACAAAAAACTGTTTTTT.